What follows are 27 T cell receptor beta chains derived from one specimen sequenced in a study of blood T cell repertoires in COVID-19. Libraries were prepared by immunoSEQ multiplex PCR; TCRdb keeps only in-frame clonotypes and omits some of them. The repertoire consists of approximately 10,000 clones, with 84% occurring once and the leading ten covering approximately 32%. The sample consisted of peripheral blood. Receptors originate from a middle-aged man with active COVID-19.

V and J are TRBV27 and TRBJ2-1; D unclear. Trimming removed 5 bases at V and 0 bases at J, with 17 bases between. CDR1 and CDR2 (germline): MNHEY, SMNVEV (reference sequence). The CDR3 is 17 residues long. DNA for the CDR3: TGTGCCAGCAGTCTCCCCCGTACGTGGAGCTCCTACAATGAGCAGTTCTTC. Its protein product is CASSLPRTWSSYNEQFF.

The rearrangement uses TRBV7-3 and TRBJ2-3; D may be TRBD1 (6 bases). The CDR3 spans 13 residues. Germline V gives CDR1 SGHTA, CDR2 FQGTGA. With 8 bases removed from V and 6 bases from J, the gap between germline ends came to 15 bases. CDR3 sequence reads: CASRPTGADTQYF. CDR3 DNA sequence: TGTGCCAGCCGACCGACAGGTGCTGATACGCAGTATTTT.

The chain links TRBV12-3 or TRBV12-4 to TRBJ2-7; 8 nucleotides align to TRBD1. Trimming removed 5 bases from V and 2 bases from J; junction bases left unmatched: 2. The CDR3 is 13 residues long. This CDR3 reads CASSETGAYEQYF. The CDR3 DNA follows: TGTGCCAGCAGTGAGACAGGGGCCTACGAGCAGTACTTC.

In the case of this clone: In the same sample, other DNA sequences code for this CDR3. The chain joins TRBV7-3 to TRBJ2-1, with D unresolved. CDR3 size: 13 residues. Looked up from germline, CDR1 is SGHTA and CDR2 is FQGTGA. The V and J ends lost 1 base and 3 bases respectively, with 4 bases between them. The CDR3 loop reads CASSLSLYNEQFF. As DNA, the CDR3 is TGTGCCAGCAGCTTAAGTCTCTACAATGAGCAGTTCTTC.

The chain is built from TRBV28 and TRBJ2-7; 12 bases are shared with TRBD2. The CDR3 is 17 amino acids. CDR1 and CDR2 (germline): MDHEN, SYDVKM. Unmatched junction bases numbered 8, after V lost 2 bases and J lost 3 bases. The CDR3 DNA follows: TGTGCCAGCAGTTTAGTGACTAGCGGGAGACCCGACTACGAGCAGTACTTC. Its protein is CASSLVTSGRPDYEQYF.

The chain uses TRBV21-1 and TRBJ2-7; the table's D call, TRBD1, was not checked against the DNA. TRBV21-1 is described as a pseudogene. This CDR3 has 17 residues. The CDR3, as DNA: TGTGCCAGCAGCAAATCCCGATCGACAGGGAAAGCCTACGAGCAGTACTTC. Protein product: CASSKSRSTGKAYEQYF.

This clone was counted once. This chain uses TRBV28 with TRBJ2-1; 10 bases match TRBD1. Germline V gene data show CDR1 as MDHEN and CDR2 as SYDVKM. The junction had 7 bases not matched to a gene; V was cut back by 5 bases and J by 3 bases. There are 16 residues in the CDR3. CDR3: CASSQTGTGVYNEQFF. The CDR3, as DNA: TGTGCCAGCAGTCAAACCGGGACAGGGGTCTACAATGAGCAGTTCTTC.

This chain joins TRBV28 and TRBJ2-5, with a weak D call TRBD1 (5 bases). Trimming stripped 1 base from V and 5 bases from J, with 8 bases between. Germline V gene data show CDR1 as MDHEN and CDR2 as SYDVKM. The CDR3 has 13 residues. CDR3 amino acids: CASSLLGRETQYF. DNA of the CDR3: TGTGCCAGCAGTTTATTGGGGCGGGAGACCCAGTACTTC.

This clone appeared once. The chain joins TRBV2 to TRBJ2-7, with D possibly matching TRBD1 (6 bases). From germline, CDR1 is SNHLY and CDR2 FYNNEI. The germline V and J ends were trimmed by 5 bases and 3 bases, with 11 bases remaining between them. The CDR3 totals 13 residues. Written as DNA, the CDR3 is TGTGCCAGCAGTTGGGGGCAAAACTACGAGCAGTACTTC. Amino acids: CASSWGQNYEQYF.

Here the CDR3 reads CASSLYPQLAVPDEQFF. CDR3 in DNA: TGTGCCAGCAGTTTATACCCCCAGCTAGCAGTGCCCGATGAGCAGTTCTTC. This sequence joins TRBV28 and TRBJ2-1; D might be TRBD2 (5 bases). The CDR3 length is 17 residues. Per germline, CDR1 MDHEN and CDR2 SYDVKM. The V and J ends lost 1 base and 8 bases respectively, with 21 bases between them. The full variable domain, in which reference TRBV28 and TRBJ2-1 provide the parts outside the CDR3, is DVKVTQSSRYLVKRTGEKVFLECVQDMDHENMFWYRQDPGLGLRLIYFSYDVKMKEKGDIPEGYSVSREKKERFSLILESASTNQTSMYLCASSLYPQLAVPDEQFFGPGTRLTVL.

The chain links TRBV27 to TRBJ1-1, with TRBD1 matching 8 bases. CDR1 and CDR2 (germline): MNHEY, SMNVEV (reference sequence). V shed 7 bases, J shed 5 bases, and the junction held 6 bases outside the gene matches. The CDR3 sequence is 13 residues long. Here the CDR3 reads CASTDRGWTEAFF. The CDR3 bases are TGTGCCAGCACTGACAGGGGCTGGACTGAAGCTTTCTTT.

The V gene is TRBV9, the J gene TRBJ2-3; 8 bases line up with TRBD2. CDR1 and CDR2 from the germline V gene are SGDLS and YYNGEE. Losses at the gene ends were 4 bases for V and 4 bases for J; bases not matched to a gene: 5. The CDR3 totals 14 residues. The CDR3 spells CASSPAGVSDTQYF. CDR3 coding DNA: TGTGCCAGCAGCCCAGCGGGAGTATCAGATACGCAGTATTTT.

This clone occurred once. The gene calls are TRBV7-9 and TRBJ2-5; 8 nucleotides align to TRBD1. Trimming took 4 bases from V and 3 from J; bases not matched to a gene: 13. CDR1 and CDR2 from the germline V gene are SEHNR and FQNEAQ (reference sequence). The CDR3 extends over 17 amino acids. In DNA form, the CDR3 reads TGTGCCAGCAGCTCCAACAAATTGGAGACAGGGGAAGAGACCCAGTACTTC. It translates to CASSSNKLETGEETQYF.

V is TRBV9 and J is TRBJ2-7, with TRBD2 as a possible D gene (6 bases). Germline CDR1 SGDLS, CDR2 YYNGEE. CDR3 size: 13 residues. V lost 3 bases and J 1 base, leaving 8 bases between the germline ends. Here the CDR3 reads CASSGGISYEQYF. The DNA for the CDR3 is TGTGCCAGCAGCGGCGGGATTTCCTACGAGCAGTACTTC.

The chain has TRBV27 and TRBJ1-4; D is ambiguous. The V gene lost 5 bases and the J gene lost 7 bases, with 14 bases spanning the gap. This CDR3 is 14 amino acids long. Germline V gene data show CDR1 as MNHEY and CDR2 as SMNVEV (reference sequence). CDR3 nucleotide sequence: TGTGCCAGCAGTCTTAATCCGTTGGCTGAAAAACTGTTTTTT. Its translation: CASSLNPLAEKLFF.

The rearrangement uses TRBV27 and TRBJ2-7; 13 nucleotides line up with TRBD2. Germline values: CDR1 MNHEY, CDR2 SMNVEV (reference sequence). This CDR3 is built from 13 residues. Trimming took 10 bases from V and 3 from J; bases not matched to a gene: 3. The CDR3 reads CATGLAGNYEQYF. The CDR3 DNA reads TGTGCCACGGGACTAGCGGGAAACTACGAGCAGTACTTC.

In its sample, this clone was seen once. The chain couples TRBV4-2 to TRBJ1-2, with D hard to call. V was cut by 0 bases and J by 8 bases, with 10 bases left in between. The CDR3 is 13 amino acids. CDR1 LGHNA and CDR2 YNFKEQ come from the germline V gene. The CDR3: CASSQDPRWGYTF. The CDR3 coding sequence is TGTGCCAGCAGCCAAGATCCGAGGTGGGGCTACACCTTC.

This chain uses TRBV27 with TRBJ2-7; D unclear. CDR3 length: 14 amino acids. V was trimmed by 3 bases and J by 6 bases, leaving 15 bases between them. CDR1 MNHEY and CDR2 SMNVEV come from the germline V gene (reference sequence). The DNA of the CDR3 is TGTGCCAGCAGTTTGGAGCTTGGGTCTGGCGAGCAGTACTTC. Protein product: CASSLELGSGEQYF.

This chain connects TRBV6-5 to TRBJ2-7; TRBD2 matches at 7 bases. There are 15 residues in the CDR3. The V gene end was trimmed by 6 bases and the J gene end by 4 bases; junction bases not matched to a gene: 12. In germline, CDR1 is MNHEY, CDR2 SVGAGI. CDR3 bases: TGTGCCAGCAGCCCGAGCGGGGAGGGCCAGTACGAGCAGTACTTC. It codes for CASSPSGEGQYEQYF.

This chain connects TRBV7-8 to TRBJ2-1; a weak D match, TRBD2 (6 bases). V was shortened by 1 base and J by 2 bases, with 9 bases between the two germline ends. This CDR3 comprises 15 residues. Germline V lookup: CDR1 SGHVS, CDR2 FQNEAQ. The CDR3 here is CASSLDGSPYNEQFF. In nucleotides, the CDR3 is TGTGCCAGCAGCTTAGACGGGAGTCCCTACAATGAGCAGTTCTTC.

This clone showed up just a few times. The CDR3 DNA reads as TGTGCCAGCAGCCAGGGGGGGCTTTACCGGGGCACTGAAGCTTTCTTT. Its protein product is CASSQGGLYRGTEAFF. This chain connects TRBV3-1 (or the pseudogene TRBV3-2) to TRBJ1-1, with D perhaps matching TRBD1 (6 bases). Trimming stripped 3 bases from V and 4 bases from J, with 18 bases between. This CDR3 contains 16 residues. Per the germline V gene, CDR1 is LGHDT and CDR2 is YNNKEL (reference sequence).

The V call is TRBV27, the J call TRBJ1-2; TRBD1 is a possible D gene (5 bases). The germline gives CDR1 MNHEY, CDR2 SMNVEV (reference sequence). The CDR3 is 15 amino acids. The germline V and J ends were trimmed by 5 bases and 4 bases, with 17 bases remaining between them. CDR3 nucleotides: TGTGCCAGCAGTCTTTACGCGGACACTCCCTATGGCTACACCTTC. It translates to CASSLYADTPYGYTF.

This clone appeared once. This chain uses TRBV13 with TRBJ2-1, with 11 bases identical to TRBD2. This CDR3 has 16 amino acids. Germline CDR1 and CDR2: PRHDT and FYEKMQ (reference sequence). After removal of 1 base from V and 8 bases from J, the junction contained 7 bases not matched to a gene. CDR3 nucleotide sequence: TGTGCCAGCAGCTTAGTCCCTAGCGGGAGGTTATATGAGCAGTTCTTC. Translated, it gives CASSLVPSGRLYEQFF.

The chain combines TRBV11-1 with TRBJ2-2, with 9 bases aligning to TRBD1. CDR3 length: 17 amino acids. Trimming took 4 bases from V and 5 from J; bases not matched to a gene: 11. The germline V gene has CDR1 SGHAT and CDR2 FQDESV (reference sequence). The CDR3 is CASSSAGTGWRTGELFF. The CDR3 coding sequence is TGTGCCAGCAGCTCAGCCGGGACAGGGTGGAGAACCGGGGAGCTGTTTTTT.

This sequence joins TRBV9 and TRBJ2-1; 9 bases fit TRBD1. The CDR3 runs 16 residues. Germline lookup yields CDR1 SGDLS and CDR2 YYNGEE. V lost 8 bases and J lost 3; bases outside the gene matches: 12. The DNA of the CDR3 is TGTGCCAGTGCCCGCACCGGGACAGGGAACTACAATGAGCAGTTCTTC. Protein: CASARTGTGNYNEQFF. Variable domain in full (rest from reference TRBV9 and TRBJ2-1): DSGVTQTPKHLITATGQRVTLRCSPRSGDLSVYWYQQSLDQGLQFLIQYYNGEERAKGNILERFSAQQFPDLHSELNLSSLELGDSALYFCASARTGTGNYNEQFFGPGTRLTVL.

The chain recombines TRBV11-3 with TRBJ2-3, with 8 bases fitting TRBD2. V lost 5 bases to trimming and J lost 4 bases; unmatched junction nucleotides: 8. CDR1 and CDR2 from the germline V gene are SGHNT and YENEEA. This CDR3 has 15 residues. The DNA of the CDR3 is TGTGCCAGCAGCCCCGGGACTAGGGGCCCAGATACGCAGTATTTT. Translating gives CASSPGTRGPDTQYF.

The V gene is TRBV6-1, the J gene TRBJ2-2, with D possibly TRBD1 on 6 matching bases. The CDR3 contains 13 residues. CDR1 is MNHNS, CDR2 SASEGT, per germline. V lost 3 bases and J 4 bases, leaving 6 bases between the germline ends. In DNA, the CDR3 is TGTGCCAGCAGTGAGACAGGCACCGGGGAGCTGTTTTTT. Encoded protein: CASSETGTGELFF.